This T cell receptor (beta chain) was identified in a study of blood T cells in healthy people across ages. Whole-study findings and limits: Calculation of diversity from one million T cells yielded estimates considered to be underestimates.

Germline V gene sequence: CDR1 DFQATT, CDR2 SNEGSKA (reference sequence). CDR3 length: 15 residues. V was clipped by 6 bases and J by 2 bases; unmatched bases: 6. A second PCR, run for about 7 to 11 cycles, used a sample-barcoded 5' primer plus a J-beta primer mix. Carrying 12 random nucleotides, a template-switch adaptor labeled each individual cDNA molecule. A single record per CDR3 protein comes from TCRdb applying MiXCR to the 5' RACE reads. Counted here are 800,000 or so distinct CDR3 sequences, around 68% occurring once; the ten biggest clones make up 28%. Details on this clonotype: Its specificity is unknown.

The V and J genes are TRBV20-1 and TRBJ2-3; 12 bases align to TRBD2. The sequence was collected from a man younger than 40 in good health. Material for sequencing was blood. In DNA form, the CDR3 reads TGCAGTGCCGATACTAGCGGGGGGTCCACAGATACGCAGTATTTT. Protein: CSADTSGGSTDTQYF.